A single T cell receptor beta chain is shown here with its context. This entry comes from a study of blood T cell repertoires in COVID-19. For the study at large: The United States, Italy and Spain were the sources of the acute and convalescent COVID-19 samples.

Assay used: immunoSEQ multiplex PCR; TCRdb lists only in-frame clones, some missing. The table lists about 170,000 clones, around 86% of them singletons. Specimen: peripheral blood. This receptor was taken from a man aged 70 or older with acute or convalescent COVID-19.

DNA for the CDR3: TGTGCCAGCAGCAGATTCGGGGAGCTGTTTTTT. This encodes CASSRFGELFF. The chain couples TRBV28 to TRBJ2-2, with D uncertain. CDR3 length: 11 amino acids. The germline V gene has CDR1 MDHEN and CDR2 SYDVKM. V was clipped by 6 bases and J by 7 bases, with 6 bases between them.